This note documents a single T cell receptor beta chain sequence. The antigen is not known. This specimen belongs to a study of tissue T cells after allogeneic stem cell transplantation. Background on the study: Every graft-versus-host disease patient had gastrointestinal disease and got several lines of graft-versus-host disease therapy.

This CDR3 has 14 amino acids. V lost 2 bases and J lost 10, with 14 bases in between. Germline-derived CDR1 and CDR2 are KGHDR and SFDVKD. Study-wide results and limits: TCR repertoires tracked anatomic similarity, regardless of disease or transplant status.

Produced via immunoSEQ multiplex PCR; TCRdb's table is partial and in-frame only. The table shows some 28,000 clones, with over 75% occurring only once. The origin of this receptor is a woman aged 18-49 years who later had graft-versus-host disease after an allogeneic stem cell transplant. The V and J genes are TRBV24-1 and TRBJ2-1, with D perhaps matching TRBD1 (5 bases). This sample comprised blood, obtained before transplantation. CDR3 sequence reads: CATSDYPDSLEQFF. Here the CDR3 DNA reads TGTGCCACCAGTGATTACCCCGACAGTTTGGAGCAGTTCTTC.